In its sample, the clone carrying this T cell receptor (beta chain) was seen many times. The CDR3 regions of TCR beta were amplified from RNA transcripts. The TCR CDR3 first-round RT-PCR relied on the HTBI primer set. TCRdb called the multiplex PCR reads again in MiXCR, with one record for every CDR3 protein. The repertoire includes 300,000 to 350,000 distinct CDR3 sequences, roughly 21% of them detected once, and over 45% sits in the top ten. The sample originates from a study of T cells in Graves' hyperthyroidism and ophthalmopathy. V shed 6 bases and J 1 base; nucleotides not matched to a gene: 3. The germline CDR1 and CDR2 sequences are SNHLY and FYNNEI. CDR3 length: 15 residues.

The chain has TRBV2 and TRBJ1-3, with 10 bases matching TRBD1. What was sequenced was blood. The receptor's source is a woman in her fifties or sixties with Graves' hyperthyroidism. In DNA, the CDR3 is TGTGCCAGCAGGGACAGGGGGAGATCTGGAAACACCATATATTTT. It yields the protein CASRDRGRSGNTIYF.